This passage covers 12 T cell receptor beta chains from one sample sequenced in a study of cytomegalovirus exposure and HLA in healthy donors. This PCR relied on a set of 60 Vbeta primers and 13 Jbeta primers. The table came from immunoSEQ multiplex PCR; TCRdb's copy has only in-frame clones and leaves some out. The data show roughly 110,000 clones, over 75% seen once. Specimen: PBMCs. The receptors were sampled from a male donor in good health and CMV-seronegative.

This clone was counted between two and nine times. The chain recombines TRBV27 with TRBJ2-7; D unresolved. Between the trimmed V and J ends, which lost 0 bases and 1 base, there was a span of 7 bases. The CDR3 runs 14 residues. Germline V gene sequence: CDR1 MNHEY, CDR2 SMNVEV (reference sequence). CDR3 in DNA: TGTGCCAGCAGTTTATCGGGCAGTTCCTACGAGCAGTACTTC. This codes for CASSLSGSSYEQYF.

The chain employs TRBV5-4 and TRBJ2-7; 8 bases align to TRBD2. Per germline, CDR1 SGHNT and CDR2 YYREEE (reference sequence). The J segment lost 2 bases and the V segment lost 2 bases, leaving 6 bases of the junction unmatched. The CDR3 loop spans 15 amino acids. DNA for the CDR3: TGTGCCAGCAGCTTACGGGTCGGGAGGGCCTACGAGCAGTACTTC. It yields the protein CASSLRVGRAYEQYF.

The J gene is TRBJ2-7, the V gene TRBV5-8, with TRBD2 identical over 11 bases. This CDR3 spans 16 amino acids. V trimming: 1 base; J trimming: 7 bases; junction bases outside the gene matches: 10. The germline gives CDR1 SGHTS, CDR2 YDEGEE. The DNA of the CDR3 is TGTGCCAGCAGCTTGCCGCTAGCGGGGGGCGGCAGAGAGCAGTACTTC. Translated: CASSLPLAGGGREQYF.

The chain is built from TRBV7-6 and TRBJ2-1, with 10 bases matching TRBD2. Germline-derived CDR1 and CDR2 are SGHVS and FNYEAQ. CDR3 length: 15 residues. V was clipped by 0 bases and J by 8 bases; unmatched bases: 4. CDR3 sequence: CASSLAPSGRDEQFF. The CDR3 DNA reads as TGTGCCAGCAGCTTAGCCCCTAGCGGGAGAGATGAGCAGTTCTTC.

This clone was counted between two and nine times. The chain joins TRBV4-1 to TRBJ2-7; weak D call: TRBD1 (5 bases). Germline assignment: CDR1 MGHRA and CDR2 YSYEKL. The length of the CDR3 is 16 residues. Trimming removed 0 bases at V and 1 base at J, with 13 bases between. The CDR3 is CASSQEGVKGSYEQYF. CDR3 DNA: TGCGCCAGCAGCCAAGAAGGGGTTAAGGGGTCCTACGAGCAGTACTTC.

The chain employs TRBV18 and TRBJ2-3; a weak D match, TRBD2 (6 bases). From germline, CDR1 is KGHSH and CDR2 LQKENI. V lost 3 bases to trimming and J lost 7 bases, with 20 bases between them. The CDR3 extends over 16 amino acids. CDR3 sequence reads: CASSPEGGSGPHTQYF. The CDR3 region has the DNA TGTGCCAGCTCACCGGAGGGAGGCTCCGGGCCGCATACGCAGTATTTT. The full variable domain, completed using reference TRBV18 and TRBJ2-3, is NAGVMQNPRHLVRRRGQEARLRCSPMKGHSHVYWYRQLPEEGLKFMVYLQKENIIDESGMPKERFSAEFPKEGPSILRIQQVVRGDSAAYFCASSPEGGSGPHTQYFGPGTRLTVL.

The V call is TRBV5-4, the J call TRBJ2-7; 12 nucleotides match TRBD2. Germline V gene sequence: CDR1 SGHNT, CDR2 YYREEE (reference sequence). There are 16 residues in the CDR3. With V trimmed by 4 bases and J by 2 bases, 7 bases remained unmatched. DNA of the CDR3: TGTGCCAGCAGCAGTGGACTAGCGGGAACCCCCTACGAGCAGTACTTC. Protein sequence: CASSSGLAGTPYEQYF.

This clone was observed a few times. The gene calls are TRBV2 and TRBJ1-1; no firm D call. Germline CDR1 and CDR2: SNHLY and FYNNEI. CDR3 size: 15 residues. Trimming removed 6 bases from V and 0 bases from J, with 14 bases in between. The CDR3 loop is CASSFRGHMNTEAFF. DNA of the CDR3: TGTGCCAGCAGCTTTCGAGGGCATATGAACACTGAAGCTTTCTTT.

The V call is TRBV2, the J call TRBJ2-4; TRBD1 is a possible D gene (5 bases). The CDR3 runs to 17 residues. Germline V gene lookup returns CDR1 SNHLY and CDR2 FYNNEI. V lost 5 bases to trimming and J lost 1 base, with 18 bases between them. The CDR3 protein is CASSPNAGIMAKNIQYF. The CDR3 DNA follows: TGTGCCAGCAGTCCAAACGCAGGGATCATGGCCAAAAACATTCAGTACTTC.

This clone was seen a handful of times. The chain combines TRBV27 with TRBJ1-2; D perhaps matches TRBD1 (5 bases). Germline assignment: CDR1 MNHEY and CDR2 SMNVEV (reference sequence). V lost 2 bases and J 8 bases, leaving 9 bases between the germline ends. The CDR3 has 12 residues. This CDR3 is CASSLRGGGYTF. The CDR3 coding sequence is TGTGCCAGCAGTTTAAGGGGAGGGGGCTACACCTTC.

The chain uses TRBV7-9 and TRBJ2-7, with TRBD2 matching over 12 bases. The germline V gene encodes CDR1 SEHNR and CDR2 FQNEAQ (reference sequence). CDR3 length equals 16 residues. Trimming removed 4 bases from V and 3 bases from J; junction bases left unmatched: 7. CDR3 residues: CASSSRTSGNHYEQYF. DNA of the CDR3: TGTGCCAGCAGCTCCAGGACTAGCGGGAACCACTACGAGCAGTACTTC.

The CDR3 nucleotides read TGTGCCAGCAGTTACTCCCATCGGGGAGCTCGTCTCGAGCAGTACTTC. The encoded protein is CASSYSHRGARLEQYF. This chain connects TRBV6-5 to TRBJ2-7; TRBD2 might be the D (5 bases). V dropped 0 bases and J dropped 6 bases, with 18 bases sitting between them. CDR1 is MNHEY and CDR2 is SVGAGI in the germline V gene. The CDR3 is 16 residues long.